This T cell receptor beta chain appears in the sequencing data of a study of cytomegalovirus exposure and HLA in healthy donors. Germline CDR1 reads SGHVS; CDR2 reads FQNEAQ. The CDR3 covers 16 residues. The ends lost 5 bases at V and 3 bases at J; junction bases unmatched: 6. Whole-study results and caveats: One later analysis reportedly identified an Asian-associated ancestry cluster that showed fewer N-insertions than the approximately 670-donor mean. Later analysis identified 17,000 or so TCR beta sequences associated with HLA alleles, using a false discovery rate threshold of 0.05. Analysis was performed later, and it showed HLA-associated TCR beta chains to be more clonally expanded than equally common others.

A remark on this clone: Its antigen is still unknown.

Primers for the PCR totalled 60 Vbeta and 13 Jbeta. As originally analysed: An analysis that came later counted 80 million or so unique TCR beta chains, around 12 million shared. Some clones are missing from TCRdb's copy, which holds only in-frame ones; the method was immunoSEQ multiplex PCR. Clonal size and the V and J genes are those of that table, whereas D and trimming came from the DNA. The sample has tens of thousands of clones, roughly 75% seen once. V gene TRBV7-8 combines with J gene TRBJ2-5; 13 bases align to TRBD2. The TCR comes from a woman aged 25 to 45 in good health and CMV-seropositive. The specimen sequenced was PBMCs. The CDR3 DNA is TGTGCCAGCAGCCCTACTAGCGGGAGGGCCAAAGAGACCCAGTACTTC. Its protein product is CASSPTSGRAKETQYF.